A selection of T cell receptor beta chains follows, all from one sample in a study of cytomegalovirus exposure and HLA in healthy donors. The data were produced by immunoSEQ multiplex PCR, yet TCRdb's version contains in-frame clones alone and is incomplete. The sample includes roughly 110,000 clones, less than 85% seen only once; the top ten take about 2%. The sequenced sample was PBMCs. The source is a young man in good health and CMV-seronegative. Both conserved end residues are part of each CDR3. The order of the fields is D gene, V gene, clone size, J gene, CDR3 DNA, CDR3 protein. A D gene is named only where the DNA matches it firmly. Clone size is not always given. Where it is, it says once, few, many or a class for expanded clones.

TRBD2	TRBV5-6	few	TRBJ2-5	TGTGCCAGCAGCTTCCGTGCTAGCGGGGGTCTGGAGACCCAGTACTTC	CASSFRASGGLETQYF
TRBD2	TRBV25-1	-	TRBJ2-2	TGTGCCAGCAAGTCAGCGGGGGGCATCCGGGGCACCGGGGAGCTGTTTTTT	CASKSAGGIRGTGELFF
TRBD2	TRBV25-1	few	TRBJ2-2	TGTGCCAGCAGCCTAGCGGGGGGGAACACCGGGGAGCTGTTTTTT	CASSLAGGNTGELFF
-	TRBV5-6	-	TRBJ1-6	TGTGCCAGCAGCGCGCCGCGCGGGGGCGGGAATTCACCCCTCCACTTT	CASSAPRGGGNSPLHF
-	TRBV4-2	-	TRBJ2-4	TGTGCCAGCAGCCAAGAAGTTAGTAACTCGGGGAACATTCAGTACTTC	CASSQEVSNSGNIQYF
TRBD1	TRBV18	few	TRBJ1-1	TGTGCCAGCTCACCAAGGGGGCACATGAACACTGAAGCTTTCTTT	CASSPRGHMNTEAFF
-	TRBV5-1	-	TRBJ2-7	TGCGCCAGCAGCCGAACCCCGAGGGACGAGCAGTACTTC	CASSRTPRDEQYF
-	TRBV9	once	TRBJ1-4	TGTGCCAGCAGCAGCCCCGAGGGGAGGGCTAATGAAAAACTGTTTTTT	CASSSPEGRANEKLFF
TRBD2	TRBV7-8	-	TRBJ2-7	TGTGCCAGCAGCTTAGACTCGGGACTAGCTGTAAGAGAGCAGTACTTC	CASSLDSGLAVREQYF
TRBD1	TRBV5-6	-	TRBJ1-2	TGTGCCAGCAGCTTGGTTGTCAGGGGGAGGCATGGCTACACCTTC	CASSLVVRGRHGYTF
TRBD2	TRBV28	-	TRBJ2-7	TGTGCCAGCAGTGCGCCTAGCGGGACCGAGCAGTACTTC	CASSAPSGTEQYF
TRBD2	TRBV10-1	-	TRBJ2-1	TGCGCCAGCAAGACTAGCGGGGGGCCTAACCGCCCCTACAATGAGCAGTTCTTC	CASKTSGGPNRPYNEQFF
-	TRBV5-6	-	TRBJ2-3	TGTGCCAGCAGCTTGCGTCGGAGGAATTTGGATACGCAGTATTTT	CASSLRRRNLDTQYF
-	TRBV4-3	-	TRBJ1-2	TGCGCCAGCAGCCAAGCCCTTGCCGAGGATGGCTACCCCTTC	CASSQALAEDGYPF
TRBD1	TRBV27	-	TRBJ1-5	TGTGCCAGCAGTTTATGGGGACAGGGACATCAGCCCCAGCATTTT	CASSLWGQGHQPQHF
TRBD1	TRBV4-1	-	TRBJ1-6	TGCGCCAGCAGCTACCTAGGGGGCGCGGCAGATTCACCCCTCCACTTT	CASSYLGGAADSPLHF
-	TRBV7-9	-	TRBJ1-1	TGTGCCAGCAGCCCTAGAAAGGAGTTGAACACTGAAGCTTTCTTT	CASSPRKELNTEAFF
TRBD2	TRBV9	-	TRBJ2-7	TGTGCCAGCAGCGAAGCGGGGGGGCCTCCCTACGAGCAGTACTTC	CASSEAGGPPYEQYF
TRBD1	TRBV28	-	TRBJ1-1	TGTGCCAGCAGTCCACCGGACAGGAAATTCTCTGAAGCTTTCTTT	CASSPPDRKFSEAFF
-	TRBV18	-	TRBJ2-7	TGTGCCAGCTCACCAACACAGGGATCCAGCTCCTACGAGCAGTACTTC	CASSPTQGSSSYEQYF
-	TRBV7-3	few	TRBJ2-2	TGTGCCAGCAGCCTACAGGGTTCGAACACCGGGGAGCTGTTTTTT	CASSLQGSNTGELFF
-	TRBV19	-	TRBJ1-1	TGTGCCAGTAGTATAGGGTCGGGGGGTGAAGCTTTCTTT	CASSIGSGGEAFF
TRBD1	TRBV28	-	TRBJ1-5	TGTGCCAGCAGTCTCGGGACAGCTAATAACAATCAGCCCCAGCATTTT	CASSLGTANNNQPQHF
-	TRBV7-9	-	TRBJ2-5	TGTGCCAGCAGCTTAAAGGGAGCCTTAGTCCTGGAGACCCAGTACTTC	CASSLKGALVLETQYF
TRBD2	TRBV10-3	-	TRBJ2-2	TGTGCCATCAGTGCCGGAGTAGCGGGGGGGCCGGGGACCGGGGAGCTGTTTTTT	CAISAGVAGGPGTGELFF
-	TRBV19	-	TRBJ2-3	TGTGCCAGTAGTATTTCGCCCGATCAGGGTACGCAGTATTTT	CASSISPDQGTQYF
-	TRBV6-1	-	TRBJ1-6	TGTGCCACCAGGGGCCTGGGGGGAAATTCACCCCTCCACTTT	CATRGLGGNSPLHF
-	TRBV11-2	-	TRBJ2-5	TGTGCCAGCAGCCTATCAAGCACCCAAGAGACCCAGTACTTC	CASSLSSTQETQYF
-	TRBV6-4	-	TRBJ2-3	TGTGCCAGCAGTCCGCCGGGAGATACTTATACGCAGTATTTT	CASSPPGDTYTQYF
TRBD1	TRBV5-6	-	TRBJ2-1	TGTGCCAGCAGGCCCAGGACAGGGGGCCCCACGGGGTTCTTC	CASRPRTGGPTGFF